The 27 T cell receptor beta chains presented below share a single source sample, sequenced in a study of a mutant IDH1 vaccine in newly diagnosed glioma. Documented time point: week 5, during vaccination. A 20-mer mutant IDH1 peptide at 300 ug was injected subcutaneously with topical imiquimod. Their target antigens are unknown. Sequenced by immunoSEQ multiplex PCR; TCRdb stores in-frame clones only, minus some. This table has fewer than 30,000 clones, 75% to 80% appearing once. The sequencing used PBMCs, collected from a glioma patient whose treatment included an IDH1 peptide vaccine. Receptors were obtained from a man aged 40-55 years with glioma.

This clone was counted a few times. The chain couples TRBV6-1 to TRBJ2-7, with D possibly matching TRBD1 (5 bases). Germline CDR1 reads MNHNS; CDR2 reads SASEGT. V was trimmed by 6 bases and J by 1 base, leaving 10 bases between them. The CDR3 loop spans 13 amino acids. The CDR3 here is CASRAQVSYEQYF. Here the CDR3 DNA reads TGTGCCAGCAGAGCACAGGTTTCCTACGAGCAGTACTTC.

V and J are TRBV11-3 and TRBJ2-1; 8 bases align to TRBD2. V was clipped by 4 bases and J by 12 bases; unmatched bases: 8. Germline loops: CDR1 SGHNT, CDR2 YENEEA. The CDR3 is 13 residues long. The CDR3 DNA reads as TGTGCCAGCAGCTCAGAGCGGGAGAGGGGGCAGTTCTTC. It translates to CASSSERERGQFF.

The chain has TRBV15 and TRBJ2-2; D is unclear. The CDR3 is made up of 16 amino acids. CDR1 is LNHNV and CDR2 is YYDKDF in the germline V gene (reference sequence). V was shortened by 9 bases and J by 0 bases, with 17 bases between the two germline ends. The DNA of the CDR3 is TGTGCCACGGGATCCGGACGCCCCTCGAACACCGGGGAGCTGTTTTTT. Its translation: CATGSGRPSNTGELFF.

The gene calls are TRBV7-8 and TRBJ2-1; perhaps TRBD2 as D (5 bases). V shed 0 bases and J shed 9 bases, with 12 bases lying between them. Germline loops: CDR1 SGHVS, CDR2 FQNEAQ. The CDR3 contains 14 residues. The CDR3 is CASSLAARGGEQFF. CDR3 DNA: TGTGCCAGCAGCTTAGCGGCTAGAGGAGGTGAGCAGTTCTTC.

V usage is TRBV18 and J usage is TRBJ1-1; perhaps TRBD1 as D (5 bases). The V end lost 3 bases, the J end lost 7 bases, and 9 bases lay between the germline ends. Germline V gene data show CDR1 as KGHSH and CDR2 as LQKENI. The CDR3 totals 12 residues. The CDR3 coding sequence is TGTGCCAGCTCACCGGGGGATGTTGAAGCTTTCTTT. Amino acids: CASSPGDVEAFF.

This clone qualifies as medium-sized. The chain has TRBV5-6 and TRBJ1-5; tentative D call: TRBD1 (6 bases). V dropped 3 bases and J dropped 10 bases, with 23 bases sitting between them. CDR1 and CDR2 (germline): SGHDT, YYEEEE. CDR3 length: 16 amino acids. The CDR3 protein is CASSSGMTGTHRPQHF. The CDR3 DNA follows: TGTGCCAGCAGCTCGGGGATGACAGGTACCCATCGACCCCAGCATTTT.

The table lists this clone with a few counts. The CDR3 nucleotides are TGCGCCAGCAGCCAAGTACAGGACACTGAAGCTTTCTTT. Protein: CASSQVQDTEAFF. V and J are TRBV4-3 and TRBJ1-1; a possible D gene is TRBD1 (5 bases). This CDR3 has 13 amino acids. Trimming took off 1 base at V and 3 bases at J, with 6 bases between the two ends. Germline loops: CDR1 LGHNA, CDR2 YSLEER.

The J gene is TRBJ1-5, the V gene TRBV19; D unresolved. CDR3 length equals 15 residues. Trimming cost V 1 base and J 3 bases, with 10 bases left between them. From germline, CDR1 is LNHDA and CDR2 SQIVND (reference sequence). The CDR3 loop is CASSIGPSNNQPQHF. The CDR3 nucleotides are TGTGCCAGTAGTATAGGACCCAGTAACAATCAGCCCCAGCATTTT.

The genes are TRBV4-3 and TRBJ2-3, with D possibly matching TRBD2 (5 bases). V lost 7 bases and J lost 8, with 28 bases in between. Germline V gene sequence: CDR1 LGHNA, CDR2 YSLEER. The length of the CDR3 is 17 residues. The CDR3 here is CASTPQSWTGMVSTQYF. DNA for the CDR3: TGCGCCAGCACCCCACAATCTTGGACTGGGATGGTTTCTACGCAGTATTTT.

The chain is built from TRBV11-2 and TRBJ1-4; D may be TRBD1 (5 bases). The V and J ends lost 5 bases and 7 bases respectively, with 17 bases between them. The CDR3 runs 15 residues. Germline V gene lookup returns CDR1 SGHAT and CDR2 FQNNGV. Here the CDR3 DNA reads TGTGCCAGCAGCCTATGGGGCCTACGGGGTGAAAAACTGTTTTTT. Translating it yields CASSLWGLRGEKLFF.

This clone was counted a few times. This sequence joins TRBV2 and TRBJ2-1; D may be TRBD1 or TRBD2 (6 bases each). Germline V gene sequence: CDR1 SNHLY, CDR2 FYNNEI. This CDR3 spans 15 amino acids. Trimming cost V 6 bases and J 9 bases, with 21 bases left between them. CDR3 bases: TGTGCCAGCAGGGGGGGCCCTGCTAGGTCTACTGAGCAGTTCTTC. Translating gives CASRGGPARSTEQFF.

This rearrangement joins TRBV11-1 to TRBJ2-1; 8 positions match TRBD2. The V and J ends lost 5 bases and 6 bases, in that order; junction bases with no gene match: 6. Germline V gene lookup returns CDR1 SGHAT and CDR2 FQDESV (reference sequence). The CDR3 runs 14 residues. CDR3 coding DNA: TGTGCCAGCAGCCGAAGTGGACTAGCCAATGAGCAGTTCTTC. The encoded protein is CASSRSGLANEQFF.

This clone is labeled medium-sized. V is TRBV5-6 and J is TRBJ1-2, with D possibly being TRBD1 (5 bases). This CDR3 is built from 15 residues. CDR1 and CDR2 (germline): SGHDT, YYEEEE. V was trimmed by 6 bases and J by 4 bases, leaving 19 bases between them. This chain's CDR3 is CASTEYGAGLYGYTF. The CDR3, as DNA: TGTGCCAGCACGGAGTACGGGGCAGGTCTCTATGGCTACACCTTC.

The chain joins TRBV9 to TRBJ2-5; tentative D call: TRBD2 (5 bases). Deletions cut 10 bases from V and 1 base from J, with 14 bases between. Germline loops: CDR1 SGDLS, CDR2 YYNGEE. The CDR3 sequence is 13 residues long. The CDR3: CALDYAVQETQYF. Written as DNA, the CDR3 is TGTGCCCTAGACTACGCGGTCCAAGAGACCCAGTACTTC. The full variable domain, rest sourced from reference TRBV9 and TRBJ2-5, is DSGVTQTPKHLITATGQRVTLRCSPRSGDLSVYWYQQSLDQGLQFLIQYYNGEERAKGNILERFSAQQFPDLHSELNLSSLELGDSALYFCALDYAVQETQYFGPGTRLLVL.

The chain has TRBV11-2 and TRBJ1-2; D is unresolved. The CDR3 totals 12 residues. The ends were cut back, 5 bases at V and 8 bases at J, with 12 bases in the middle. CDR1 SGHAT and CDR2 FQNNGV come from the germline V gene. CDR3 sequence reads: CASSLGFYGYTF. For the CDR3, the DNA is TGTGCCAGCAGCCTTGGATTCTACGGCTACACCTTC.

V and J are TRBV11-2 and TRBJ2-7; 7 nucleotides line up with TRBD1. Trimming took 5 bases from V and 2 from J; bases not matched to a gene: 6. From germline, CDR1 is SGHAT and CDR2 FQNNGV. The CDR3 length is 14 residues. The CDR3: CASSPTTGPYEQYV. DNA for the CDR3: TGTGCCAGCAGCCCCACGACAGGGCCCTACGAGCAGTACGTC.

The chain joins TRBV28 to TRBJ1-4, with unresolved D. The V end was cut by 5 bases, the J end by 3 bases, with 13 bases between. CDR1 is MDHEN, CDR2 SYDVKM, per germline. The CDR3 extends over 15 amino acids. CDR3 coding DNA: TGTGCCAGCAGTCCGTCGACGGAACCTAATGAAAAACTGTTTTTT. Translating it yields CASSPSTEPNEKLFF.

This clone was picked up one time. J is TRBJ2-5 and V is TRBV6-1, with TRBD1 as a possible D gene (5 bases). The CDR3 sequence is 14 residues long. The germline gives CDR1 MNHNS, CDR2 SASEGT. Deletions cut 7 bases from V and 3 bases from J, with 15 bases between. This CDR3 reads CASNLDQGKETQYF. The CDR3, as DNA: TGTGCCAGCAATCTGGACCAGGGAAAAGAGACCCAGTACTTC.

V gene TRBV18 combines with J gene TRBJ2-7, with TRBD2 identical over 9 bases. Germline V lookup: CDR1 KGHSH, CDR2 LQKENI. The CDR3 is 15 amino acids. Trimming cost V 6 bases and J 2 bases; bases outside gene matches: 8. The CDR3 DNA sequence: TGTGCCAGCTCCCTAAGACTAGCGGACACCTACGAGCAGTACTTC. Protein product: CASSLRLADTYEQYF.

This chain connects TRBV7-2 to TRBJ2-3; D gene uncertain. Trimming took off 3 bases at V and 2 bases at J, with 6 bases between the two ends. This CDR3 region has 13 residues. Germline V gene sequence: CDR1 SGHTA, CDR2 FQGNSA. CDR3 loop: CASSFGPTDTQYF. The CDR3 DNA reads as TGTGCCAGCAGCTTTGGCCCCACAGATACGCAGTATTTT.

This clone was picked up one time. The chain employs TRBV7-9 and TRBJ2-3, with no clear D. Germline loops: CDR1 SEHNR, CDR2 FQNEAQ (reference sequence). V dropped 1 base and J dropped 6 bases, with 5 bases sitting between them. This CDR3 region has 12 residues. CDR3 loop: CASSLGPDTQYF. In nucleotides, the CDR3 is TGTGCCAGCAGCTTAGGGCCCGATACGCAGTATTTT.

The gene calls are TRBV19 and TRBJ2-1; 10 bases agree with TRBD2. Germline V gene data show CDR1 as LNHDA and CDR2 as SQIVND (reference sequence). The length of the CDR3 is 18 residues. After removal of 3 bases from V and 0 bases from J, the junction contained 8 bases not matched to a gene. DNA for the CDR3: TGTGCCAGTAGTATGGTACTAGCGGGATTGAGCTCCTACAATGAGCAGTTCTTC. Translating it yields CASSMVLAGLSSYNEQFF.

V and J are TRBV2 and TRBJ2-7; 9 bases match TRBD2. With V trimmed by 6 bases and J by 2 bases, 8 bases remained unmatched. The CDR3 covers 15 residues. Looked up from germline, CDR1 is SNHLY and CDR2 is FYNNEI. The CDR3 sequence: CASSPTSGPTYEQYF. The CDR3 bases are TGTGCCAGCAGCCCTACTAGCGGGCCAACCTACGAGCAGTACTTC.

This clone was observed once. The V and J genes are TRBV13 and TRBJ1-4; 9 bases are a match to TRBD1. Germline CDR1 PRHDT, CDR2 FYEKMQ (reference sequence). The CDR3 covers 14 residues. Trimming removed 5 bases from V and 8 bases from J; junction bases left unmatched: 6. The CDR3: CASSTGTGNEKLFF. DNA of the CDR3: TGTGCCAGCAGCACAGGGACAGGGAACGAAAAACTGTTTTTT.

V is TRBV7-2 and J is TRBJ2-1; maybe TRBD2 (7 bases). The CDR3 runs 15 residues. V gave up 0 bases and J gave up 6 bases, with 12 bases separating them. Per the germline V gene, CDR1 is SGHTA and CDR2 is FQGNSA. CDR3 residues: CASSLAYRGANEQFF. DNA for the CDR3: TGTGCCAGCAGCTTAGCTTATCGGGGGGCCAATGAGCAGTTCTTC.

This clone was detected a few times. This rearrangement joins TRBV9 to TRBJ1-4; weak D call: TRBD1 (5 bases). From germline, CDR1 is SGDLS and CDR2 YYNGEE. CDR3 length: 13 residues. V gave up 0 bases and J gave up 10 bases, with 10 bases separating them. In DNA form, the CDR3 reads TGTGCCAGCAGCGTAGGTCGGGGCCGAAAACTGTTTTTT. Amino acid sequence: CASSVGRGRKLFF.

This chain connects TRBV30 to TRBJ1-5; D perhaps matches TRBD1 (6 bases). This CDR3 contains 13 residues. Trimming removed 3 bases at V and 1 base at J, with 7 bases between. The germline gives CDR1 GTSNPN, CDR2 SVGIG (reference sequence). CDR3 sequence reads: CAWRGQSNQPQHF. In DNA, the CDR3 is TGTGCCTGGAGAGGACAGAGCAATCAGCCCCAGCATTTT.